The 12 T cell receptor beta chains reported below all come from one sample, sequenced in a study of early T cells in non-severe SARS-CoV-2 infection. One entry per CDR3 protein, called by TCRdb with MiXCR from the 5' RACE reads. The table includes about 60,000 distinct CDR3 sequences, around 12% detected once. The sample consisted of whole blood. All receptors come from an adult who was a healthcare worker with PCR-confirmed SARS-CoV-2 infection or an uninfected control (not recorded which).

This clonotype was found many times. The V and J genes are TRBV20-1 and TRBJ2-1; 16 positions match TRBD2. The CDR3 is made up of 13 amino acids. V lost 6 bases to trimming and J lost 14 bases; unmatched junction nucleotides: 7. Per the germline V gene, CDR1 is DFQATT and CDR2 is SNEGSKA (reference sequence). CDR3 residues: CSAGTSGGVFEFF. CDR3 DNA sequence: TGCAGTGCCGGGACTAGCGGGGGGGTATTTGAGTTCTTC.

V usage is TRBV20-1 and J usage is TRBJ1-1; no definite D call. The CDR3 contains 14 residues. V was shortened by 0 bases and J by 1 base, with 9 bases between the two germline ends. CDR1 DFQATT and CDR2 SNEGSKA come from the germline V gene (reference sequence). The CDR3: CSARDLTKNTEAFF. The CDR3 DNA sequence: TGCAGTGCTAGAGATTTAACAAAGAACACTGAAGCTTTCTTT.

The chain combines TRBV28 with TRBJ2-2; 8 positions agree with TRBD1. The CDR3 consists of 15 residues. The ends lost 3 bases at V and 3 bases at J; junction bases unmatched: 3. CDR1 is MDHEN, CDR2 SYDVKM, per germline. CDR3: CASSFGTGYTGELFF. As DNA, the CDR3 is TGTGCCAGCAGTTTCGGGACAGGATACACCGGGGAGCTGTTTTTT.

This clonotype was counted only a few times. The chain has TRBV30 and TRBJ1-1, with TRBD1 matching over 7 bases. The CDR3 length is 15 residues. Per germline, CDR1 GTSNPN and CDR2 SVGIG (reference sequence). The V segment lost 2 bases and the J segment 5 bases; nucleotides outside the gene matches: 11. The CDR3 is CAWSLVAGGVTEAFF. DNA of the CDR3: TGTGCCTGGAGTCTCGTCGCAGGGGGGGTGACTGAAGCTTTCTTT.

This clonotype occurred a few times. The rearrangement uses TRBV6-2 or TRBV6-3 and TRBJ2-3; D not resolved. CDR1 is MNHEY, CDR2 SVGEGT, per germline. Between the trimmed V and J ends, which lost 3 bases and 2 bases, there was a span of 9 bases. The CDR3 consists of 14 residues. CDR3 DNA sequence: TGTGCCAGCAGTTATCGGACCGCCACAGATACGCAGTATTTT. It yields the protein CASSYRTATDTQYF.

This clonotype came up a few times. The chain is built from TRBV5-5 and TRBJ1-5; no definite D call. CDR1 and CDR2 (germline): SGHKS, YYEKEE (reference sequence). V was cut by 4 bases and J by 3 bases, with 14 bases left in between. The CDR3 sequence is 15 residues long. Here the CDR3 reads CASSLSAGLNQPQHF. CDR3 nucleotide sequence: TGTGCCAGCAGCCTATCTGCAGGACTCAATCAGCCCCAGCATTTT.

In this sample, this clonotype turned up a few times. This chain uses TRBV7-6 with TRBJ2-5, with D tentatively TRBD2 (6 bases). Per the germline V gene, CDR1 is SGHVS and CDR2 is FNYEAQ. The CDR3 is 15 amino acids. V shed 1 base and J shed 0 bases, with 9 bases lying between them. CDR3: CASSLGGTYQETQYF. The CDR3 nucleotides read TGTGCCAGCAGCTTAGGCGGGACGTACCAAGAGACCCAGTACTTC.

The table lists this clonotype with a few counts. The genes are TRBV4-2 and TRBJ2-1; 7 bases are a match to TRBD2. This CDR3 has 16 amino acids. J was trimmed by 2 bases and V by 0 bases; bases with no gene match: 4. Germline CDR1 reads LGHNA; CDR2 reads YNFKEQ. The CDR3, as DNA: TGTGCCAGCAGCCAAGATCGGGGGACTACCTACAATGAGCAGTTCTTC. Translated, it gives CASSQDRGTTYNEQFF.

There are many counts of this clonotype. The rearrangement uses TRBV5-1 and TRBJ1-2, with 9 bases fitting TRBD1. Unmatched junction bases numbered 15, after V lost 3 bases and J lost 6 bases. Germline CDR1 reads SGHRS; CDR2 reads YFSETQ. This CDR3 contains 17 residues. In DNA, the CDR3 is TGCGCCAGCAGCTGGGGGGACAGGGCCCGCAAAGACAATGGCTACACCTTC. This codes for CASSWGDRARKDNGYTF.

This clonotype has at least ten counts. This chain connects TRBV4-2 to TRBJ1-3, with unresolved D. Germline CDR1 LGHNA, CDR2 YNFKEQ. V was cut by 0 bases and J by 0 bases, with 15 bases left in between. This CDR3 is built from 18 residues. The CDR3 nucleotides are TGTGCCAGCAGCCAAGATCCAGCCATTCTTCACTCTGGAAACACCATATATTTT. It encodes CASSQDPAILHSGNTIYF.

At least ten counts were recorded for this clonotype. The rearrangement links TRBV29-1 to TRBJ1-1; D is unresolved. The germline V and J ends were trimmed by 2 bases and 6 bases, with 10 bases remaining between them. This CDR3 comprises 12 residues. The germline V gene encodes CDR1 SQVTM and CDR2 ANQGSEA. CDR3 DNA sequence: TGCAGCGTTGAACGCCGACTGTCTGAAGCTTTCTTT. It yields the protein CSVERRLSEAFF.

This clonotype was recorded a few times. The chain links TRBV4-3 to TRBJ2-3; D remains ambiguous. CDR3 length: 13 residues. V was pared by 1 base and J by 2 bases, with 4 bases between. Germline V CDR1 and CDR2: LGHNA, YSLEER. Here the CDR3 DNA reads TGCGCCAGCAGCCAAGTGGTCACAGATACGCAGTATTTT. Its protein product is CASSQVVTDTQYF.